These 30 T cell receptor beta chains came from one sample sequenced in a study of prognosis after radiotherapy for stage I lung cancer. By two-round multiplex PCR, the TCR beta CDR3 was amplified from genomic DNA. The first round of PCR was done with primers that matched each TRBV and TRBJ gene. TCRdb independently ran MiXCR on the multiplex PCR reads; one entry per CDR3 protein. The sample comprises about 27,000 distinct CDR3 sequences, approximately 44% of which are singletons, and about 15% rests with the top ten. The sequences come from PBMCs, collected before or after stereotactic body radiation therapy (not recorded which). These receptors were taken from a donor aged 50 or older with non-small cell lung cancer.

The rearrangement uses TRBV7-2 and TRBJ2-1, with 7 nucleotides matching TRBD2. Per the germline V gene, CDR1 is SGHTA and CDR2 is FQGNSA. The CDR3 runs to 16 residues. Trimming cost V 6 bases and J 9 bases; bases outside gene matches: 17. In nucleotides, the CDR3 is TGTGCCAGCAGACCCTGGGTGGGAGGGCCTGTGGGTGAGCAGTTCTTC. Residues: CASRPWVGGPVGEQFF.

With regard to this clonotype: Germline is not matched at one junction end, which may reflect a read error. The chain joins TRBV19 to TRBJ2-3; possible D gene TRBD1, 6 bases. The CDR3 is 16 residues long. CDR1 is LNHDA and CDR2 is SQIVND in the germline V gene (reference sequence). CDR3 loop: CASQISGQGHTHTQYF. The CDR3 DNA reads TGTGCTAGTCAAATATCGGGGCAGGGGCACACACATACGCAGTATTTT.

This clonotype was counted ten times or more. The chain uses TRBV10-3 and TRBJ1-1; D ambiguous. The germline V and J ends were trimmed by 6 bases and 1 base, with 12 bases remaining between them. Germline V lookup: CDR1 ENHRY, CDR2 SYGVKD. This CDR3 contains 14 residues. The DNA for the CDR3 is TGTGCCATCAGCTCTACAGTTACGAACACTGAAGCTTTCTTT. It is translated as CAISSTVTNTEAFF.

About this clonotype: The junction differs from germline at one of its ends, possibly a read error. The chain carries TRBV7-2 and TRBJ2-3; tentatively, D is TRBD2 (5 bases). The CDR3 is 17 residues long. Germline V gene lookup returns CDR1 SGHTA and CDR2 FQGNSA. Here the CDR3 reads CAISLAETGSRTDTQYF. The CDR3 bases are TGTGCCATCAGCTTAGCTGAGACGGGAAGCCGCACAGATACGCAATATTTT.

Ten or more counts support this clonotype. V usage is TRBV29-1 and J usage is TRBJ2-5; no firm D call. The V gene lost 4 bases and the J gene lost 5 bases, with 17 bases spanning the gap. CDR1 is SQVTM and CDR2 is ANQGSEA in the germline V gene. The CDR3 extends over 14 amino acids. The CDR3 nucleotides are TGCAGCGTTGGCCTTCAGGACCGCAGGGAGACCCAGTACTTC. This gives the protein CSVGLQDRRETQYF.

The chain is built from TRBV6-2 or TRBV6-3 and TRBJ1-4; possibly TRBD1 for D (5 bases). V lost 5 bases and J lost 3, with 13 bases in between. This CDR3 spans 15 amino acids. Germline values: CDR1 MNHEY, CDR2 SVGEGT. The CDR3 sequence: CASSPTGHSNEKLFF. Here the CDR3 DNA reads TGTGCCAGCAGTCCTACGGGGCACTCTAATGAAAAACTGTTTTTT.

This clonotype was detected ten times or more. J is TRBJ2-4 and V is TRBV19; TRBD2 matches at 7 bases. Looked up from germline, CDR1 is LNHDA and CDR2 is SQIVND (reference sequence). The CDR3 extends over 15 amino acids. The V segment lost 3 bases and the J segment 3 bases; nucleotides outside the gene matches: 5. The CDR3 loop reads CASSMGGSGKNIQYF. In DNA form, the CDR3 reads TGTGCCAGTAGTATGGGAGGGTCGGGCAAAAACATTCAGTACTTC.

The sample holds many counts of this clonotype. This chain links TRBV10-3 with TRBJ2-5; TRBD2 agrees at 7 bases. The CDR3 has 13 amino acids. With V trimmed by 8 bases and J by 7 bases, 10 bases remained unmatched. Germline V CDR1 and CDR2: ENHRY, SYGVKD. Written as DNA, the CDR3 is TGTGCCATCCAAGGGGAGGGCTTTGGGACCCAGTACTTC. It is translated as CAIQGEGFGTQYF.

For this clonotype: It differs at one base from a far larger clone, so likely a read error. The chain uses TRBV6-5 and TRBJ1-3; D call uncertain. Per the germline V gene, CDR1 is MNHEY and CDR2 is SVGAGI. This CDR3 region has 15 residues. The V and J ends lost 6 bases and 2 bases respectively, with 14 bases between them. In nucleotides, the CDR3 is TGTGCCAGCAGCCCTAGCCAGAGCCCTGGAAACACCATATATTTT. Translation gives CASSPSQSPGNTIYF.

The V call is TRBV7-2, the J call TRBJ2-7, with 7 bases fitting TRBD1. The CDR3 has 14 amino acids. The V segment lost 0 bases and the J segment 3 bases; nucleotides outside the gene matches: 2. Germline-derived CDR1 and CDR2 are SGHTA and FQGNSA. CDR3 nucleotides: TGTGCCAGCAGCTTAGCCGGGACAGTCTACGAGCAGTACTTC. Its protein product is CASSLAGTVYEQYF. Complete variable domain (other parts from reference TRBV7-2 and TRBJ2-7): GAGVSQSPSNKVTEKGKDVELRCDPISGHTALYWYRQSLGQGLEFLIYFQGNSAPDKSGLPSDRFSAERTGGSVSTLTIQRTQQEDSAVYLCASSLAGTVYEQYFGPGTRLTVT.

This clonotype was recorded at least ten times. The V and J genes are TRBV14 and TRBJ1-2; D is uncertain. V lost 1 base, J lost 4 bases, and 4 bases lay in between. The CDR3 sequence is 12 residues long. Looked up from germline, CDR1 is SGHDN and CDR2 is FVKESK. Here the CDR3 DNA reads TGTGCCAGCAGCCAAGTCGGCTATGGCTACACCTTC. It is translated as CASSQVGYGYTF.

By proportion, this clonotype is medium-sized. The CDR3 is CAWGVNTEAFF. In nucleotides, the CDR3 is TGTGCCTGGGGGGTTAACACTGAAGCTTTCTTT. The rearrangement links TRBV30 to TRBJ1-1, with D unresolved. CDR1 and CDR2 (germline): GTSNPN, SVGIG (reference sequence). There are 11 residues in the CDR3. Trimming stripped 5 bases from V and 2 bases from J, with 6 bases between.

The genes are TRBV15 and TRBJ2-2; D remains unclear. Trimming took off 0 bases at V and 0 bases at J, with 17 bases between the two ends. The germline V gene encodes CDR1 LNHNV and CDR2 YYDKDF (reference sequence). The CDR3 consists of 19 residues. DNA of the CDR3: TGTGCCACCAGCAGAGATCTAATAGGTCTGAGCACGAACACCGGGGAGCTGTTTTTT. Translating it yields CATSRDLIGLSTNTGELFF.

This clonotype was detected ten times or more. The chain recombines TRBV20-1 with TRBJ1-1, with D possibly TRBD1 on 5 matching bases. The V end was cut by 3 bases, the J end by 3 bases, with 17 bases between. This CDR3 has 15 amino acids. The germline gives CDR1 DFQATT, CDR2 SNEGSKA (reference sequence). CDR3 bases: TGCAGTGCTAGGCCCAGGGAGGGAATTCACACTGAAGCTTTCTTT. It is translated as CSARPREGIHTEAFF.

This clonotype was detected a few times. The V and J genes are TRBV19 and TRBJ1-2; D not certain. V was pared by 9 bases and J by 3 bases, with 11 bases between. The CDR3 is 12 residues long. Germline V CDR1 and CDR2: LNHDA, SQIVND (reference sequence). This chain's CDR3 is CASSLGDYGYTF. The DNA of the CDR3 is TGTGCCAGCAGTTTAGGAGACTATGGCTACACCTTC.

This clonotype was found many times. This chain uses TRBV7-2 with TRBJ2-7, with D possibly TRBD2 on 5 matching bases. Looked up from germline, CDR1 is SGHTA and CDR2 is FQGNSA. This CDR3 contains 15 residues. Trimming removed 6 bases from V and 6 bases from J, with 21 bases in between. CDR3 sequence: CASSFTGITPSEQYF. For the CDR3, the DNA is TGTGCCAGCAGTTTCACCGGGATTACGCCTAGCGAGCAGTACTTC.

This clonotype was recorded at least ten times. V gene TRBV20-1 combines with J gene TRBJ1-1; D is uncertain. The CDR3 covers 14 residues. V gave up 3 bases and J gave up 3 bases, with 14 bases separating them. Looked up from germline, CDR1 is DFQATT and CDR2 is SNEGSKA (reference sequence). The CDR3 loop reads CSARVGSIHTEAFF. Here the CDR3 DNA reads TGCAGTGCTAGGGTGGGGTCAATTCACACTGAAGCTTTCTTT.

This clonotype was recorded at least ten times. A much bigger clone sits one base away, suggesting this may be a read error. The CDR3 DNA sequence: TGTGCCAGCAGCTTTCTGGCGGTGGGGCTCGGGGAGCTGTTTTTT. Translation gives CASSFLAVGLGELFF. The gene calls are TRBV7-8 and TRBJ2-2; a weak D match, TRBD1 (5 bases). V was pared by 3 bases and J by 7 bases, with 15 bases between. CDR1 and CDR2 from the germline V gene are SGHVS and FQNEAQ. This CDR3 contains 15 residues.

With respect to this clonotype: This may be a read error, as it is one base from a much larger clone. The V call is TRBV3-1, the J call TRBJ2-5; the D gene is possibly TRBD2 (7 bases). This CDR3 region has 17 residues. V lost 4 bases and J lost 0, with 18 bases in between. Germline loops: CDR1 LGHDT, CDR2 YNNKEL (reference sequence). The CDR3 sequence is CASSLQGGVCYQETQYF. The CDR3 DNA is TGTGCCAGCAGCCTACAAGGGGGGGTGTGTTACCAAGAGACCCAGTACTTC.

This chain uses TRBV6-1 with TRBJ1-1, with D perhaps TRBD1 (5 bases). This CDR3 has 13 residues. Germline values: CDR1 MNHNS, CDR2 SASEGT. The germline V and J ends were trimmed by 5 bases and 8 bases, with 15 bases remaining between them. CDR3 residues: CASSTQEAAEAFF. The DNA for the CDR3 is TGTGCCAGCAGTACACAGGAGGCGGCAGAAGCTTTCTTT.

As to this clonotype: A much larger clone is a single base away; this may be a read error. The chain combines TRBV5-5 with TRBJ1-1; tentatively, D is TRBD1 (6 bases). Germline V CDR1 and CDR2: SGHKS, YYEKEE (reference sequence). Trimming shortened V by 7 bases and J by 4 bases, and 17 bases separated the two germline ends. This CDR3 comprises 14 residues. DNA of the CDR3: TGTGCCAGCGGGGGGGCAGGGCTGAGCACTGAAGCTTTCTTT. This gives the protein CASGGAGLSTEAFF.

In this sample, this clonotype turned up many times. The gene calls are TRBV20-1 and TRBJ2-2; D ambiguous. V lost 5 bases and J lost 2, with 21 bases in between. Germline lookup yields CDR1 DFQATT and CDR2 SNEGSKA (reference sequence). The CDR3 has 17 residues. The CDR3 sequence: CSAAVPVGMGNTGELFF. CDR3 bases: TGCAGTGCTGCCGTCCCGGTGGGGATGGGAAACACCGGGGAGCTGTTTTTT.

As regards this clonotype: The junction differs from germline at one of its ends, possibly a read error. CDR3 in DNA: TGTGCCAGCAGCTTAGCAGCGGTTAACACCGGGGAGCTGTTTTTC. Translated, it gives CASSLAAVNTGELFF. The chain is built from TRBV7-2 and TRBJ2-2; perhaps TRBD2 as D (5 bases). The CDR3 length is 15 residues. CDR1 and CDR2 from the germline V gene are SGHTA and FQGNSA.

The J gene is TRBJ1-3, the V gene TRBV6-2 or TRBV6-3; no firm D call. The CDR3 contains 14 residues. Germline CDR1 is MNHEY and CDR2 is SVGEGT. With 10 bases removed from V and 0 bases from J, the gap between germline ends came to 13 bases. This chain's CDR3 is CATGRTSSGNTIYF. CDR3 nucleotides: TGTGCCACCGGACGGACGAGCTCTGGAAACACCATATATTTT.

This clonotype was observed many times. The rearrangement uses TRBV24-1 and TRBJ2-2, with a possible D match to TRBD2 (5 bases). Trimming took off 3 bases at V and 0 bases at J, with 10 bases between the two ends. This CDR3 is 16 amino acids long. The germline CDR1 and CDR2 sequences are KGHDR and SFDVKD. CDR3 loop: CATSDKRAANTGELFF. CDR3 sequence (DNA): TGTGCCACCAGTGATAAGAGGGCCGCGAACACCGGGGAGCTGTTTTTT.

Details on this clonotype: A much larger clone is a single base away; this may be a read error. The V gene is TRBV6-1, the J gene TRBJ2-4, with 7 positions matching TRBD2. The CDR3 runs 18 residues. Germline CDR1 and CDR2: MNHNS and SASEGT. The trim removed 7 bases at V and 0 bases at J, leaving 15 bases unmatched. CDR3: CASIPRDYEYLAKNIQYF. The CDR3 DNA is TGTGCCAGCATCCCCAGGGACTACGAATACTTAGCCAAAAACATTCAGTACTTC.

This clonotype was recorded at least ten times. The chain combines TRBV6-5 with TRBJ1-4; tentatively, D is TRBD1 (5 bases). In germline, CDR1 is MNHEY, CDR2 SVGAGI. Trimming cost V 1 base and J 5 bases, with 5 bases left between them. This CDR3 comprises 13 residues. DNA for the CDR3: TGTGCCAGCAGTTACTACAGGAATGAAAAACTGTTTTTT. Translated, it gives CASSYYRNEKLFF.

Of note for this clonotype: Sequence at one end of the junction differs from germline and may be a read error. V usage is TRBV6-5 and J usage is TRBJ2-7; D not certain. This CDR3 region has 11 residues. Germline CDR1 and CDR2: MNHEY and SVGAGI. The CDR3 loop reads CASSTRYEHYF. The CDR3 DNA is TGTGCCAGCAGTACTCGCTACGAGCATTACTTC.

The rearrangement uses TRBV9 and TRBJ1-3; D is unclear. The CDR3 contains 16 residues. The V end was cut by 3 bases, the J end by 3 bases, with 16 bases between. CDR1 and CDR2 (germline): SGDLS, YYNGEE. CDR3 in DNA: TGTGCCAGCAGCGGGGGTCTGGGGTCGGGTGGAAACACCATATATTTT. This gives the protein CASSGGLGSGGNTIYF. Looking up the rest from reference TRBV9 and TRBJ1-3 gives the full variable domain: DSGVTQTPKHLITATGQRVTLRCSPRSGDLSVYWYQQSLDQGLQFLIQYYNGEERAKGNILERFSAQQFPDLHSELNLSSLELGDSALYFCASSGGLGSGGNTIYFGEGSWLTVV.

This clonotype has a count of ten or more. The chain couples TRBV10-2 to TRBJ2-1; 10 bases align to TRBD2. The V and J ends lost 7 bases and 7 bases, in that order; junction bases with no gene match: 7. Germline V lookup: CDR1 WSHSY, CDR2 SAAADI. The CDR3 is 14 amino acids. CDR3 protein: CASNPSGRVNEQFF. CDR3 sequence (DNA): TGCGCCAGCAATCCTAGCGGGAGAGTTAATGAGCAGTTCTTC.